This T cell receptor beta chain derives from a study of Ad26.COV2.S vaccination and SARS-CoV-2 variants. Clones were sequenced by immunoSEQ multiplex PCR, and TCRdb holds only the in-frame ones, with some missing. Among under 400,000 clones, roughly 84% were seen once, and the ten largest hold roughly 3.1%. Treatment here: around 19 received Ad26.COV2.S at low or high dose, single or two shots; 5 received placebo; per-sample allocation not given. All samples were drawn on day 63, counting from the first vaccine or placebo injection. The CDR3 runs to 16 residues. Germline V CDR1 and CDR2: SGHTA, FQGTGA. The V gene lost 5 bases and the J gene lost 1 base, with 14 bases spanning the gap.

This TCR came from a person aged 18-60 years who received the Ad26.COV2.S COVID-19 vaccine or a placebo. The specimen comprised peripheral blood, sampled in a trial of Ad26.COV2.S vaccine versus placebo. The chain is built from TRBV7-3 and TRBJ2-2; D might be TRBD1 (5 bases). CDR3 residues: CASSLSPDRNTGELFF. The CDR3 region has the DNA TGTGCCAGCAGCCTGTCTCCCGACAGGAACACCGGGGAGCTGTTTTTT.